The 26 T cell receptor beta chains below come from one sample, sequenced in a study of T-cell reconstitution after alpha-beta-depleted transplantation in children. A TCRbeta library incorporating unique molecular identifiers was prepared. MiXCR, applied by TCRdb to the PCR reads, yields one record per CDR3 protein. The sample lists around 76,000 distinct CDR3 sequences, 15% to 20% seen once, with approximately 55% in the top ten. Sequences were derived from PBMCs, mostly from graft donor cells, sampled 360 days after TCRalphabeta/CD19-depleted stem cell transplant. These TCRs come from a male patient between 2 and 9 years old who had a stem cell transplant for acute lymphoblastic leukemia, so the T cells may come from the graft donor.

The V and J genes are TRBV24-1 and TRBJ2-1, with no clear D. The V and J ends lost 5 bases and 0 bases respectively, with 13 bases between them. The CDR3 extends over 16 amino acids. The germline gives CDR1 KGHDR, CDR2 SFDVKD. CDR3 nucleotide sequence: TGTGCCACCAGTGCCCATGGACGGAGCTCCTACAATGAGCAGTTCTTC. This encodes CATSAHGRSSYNEQFF.

The rearrangement links TRBV27 to TRBJ2-1; 9 nucleotides match TRBD2. V was pared by 5 bases and J by 4 bases, with 6 bases of the junction left unmatched. This CDR3 comprises 15 residues. The germline CDR1 and CDR2 sequences are MNHEY and SMNVEV (reference sequence). The chain's CDR3 is CASSPGTSRYNEQFF. CDR3 sequence (DNA): TGTGCCAGCAGTCCGGGGACTAGCCGATACAATGAGCAGTTCTTC.

J is TRBJ2-7 and V is TRBV12-3 or TRBV12-4; 12 nucleotides agree with TRBD2. V trimming: 5 bases; J trimming: 4 bases; junction bases outside the gene matches: 3. This CDR3 is 14 amino acids long. The CDR3 DNA is TGTGCCAGCAGTAGGACTAGCGGGAAATACGAGCAGTACTTC. Translating it yields CASSRTSGKYEQYF.

The chain is built from TRBV5-6 and TRBJ2-1; no definite D call. The germline gives CDR1 SGHDT, CDR2 YYEEEE. The CDR3 length is 16 residues. Trimming stripped 3 bases from V and 0 bases from J, with 13 bases between. The CDR3 region is CASSWRGRLSYNEQFF. CDR3 sequence (DNA): TGTGCCAGCAGCTGGAGAGGACGGCTCTCCTACAATGAGCAGTTCTTC.

CDR3 residues: CASSLTSGDEKLFF. The CDR3 nucleotides are TGTGCCAGCAGTTTAACCAGTGGGGATGAAAAACTGTTTTTT. The chain employs TRBV12-3 or TRBV12-4 and TRBJ1-4; no firm D call. The CDR3 is 14 residues long. V was shortened by 2 bases and J by 6 bases, with 10 bases between the two germline ends.

This clonotype was counted a few times. This chain uses TRBV10-2 with TRBJ1-3; possible D gene TRBD1, 6 bases. Germline V gene data show CDR1 as WSHSY and CDR2 as SAAADI. This CDR3 has 14 residues. The V and J ends lost 4 bases and 0 bases respectively, with 7 bases between them. CDR3: CASSGTVSGNTIYF. For the CDR3, the DNA is TGCGCCAGCAGTGGGACAGTCTCTGGAAACACCATATATTTT.

This clonotype appeared a few times. The chain links TRBV5-1 to TRBJ2-2; TRBD1 might be the D (5 bases). CDR1 and CDR2 from the germline V gene are SGHRS and YFSETQ. The CDR3 runs to 15 residues. V was trimmed by 0 bases and J by 1 base, leaving 7 bases between them. DNA for the CDR3: TGCGCCAGCAGCTTGGACACAGGGAACACCGGGGAGCTGTTTTTT. Translated, it gives CASSLDTGNTGELFF.

V and J are TRBV19 and TRBJ2-7; 10 nucleotides match TRBD2. Germline loops: CDR1 LNHDA, CDR2 SQIVND (reference sequence). This CDR3 is 15 amino acids long. The ends lost 5 bases at V and 2 bases at J; junction bases unmatched: 6. The CDR3 region has the DNA TGTGCCAGTAGTCCCTGGACTAGCGGCACCTACGAGCAGTACTTC. Its translation is CASSPWTSGTYEQYF. The full variable domain, in which reference TRBV19 and TRBJ2-7 provide the parts outside the CDR3, is DGGITQSPKYLFRKEGQNVTLSCEQNLNHDAMYWYRQDPGQGLRLIYYSQIVNDFQKGDIAEGYSVSREKKESFPLTVTSAQKNPTAFYLCASSPWTSGTYEQYFGPGTRLTVT.

The chain carries TRBV20-1 and TRBJ1-5; 7 nucleotides agree with TRBD1. The CDR3 consists of 13 residues. V was pared by 4 bases and J by 5 bases, with 5 bases of the junction left unmatched. The V gene's germline CDR1 is DFQATT and CDR2 SNEGSKA (reference sequence). The CDR3 loop reads CSATTGWHQPQHF. The CDR3 bases are TGCAGTGCTACGACAGGGTGGCATCAGCCCCAGCATTTT.

This rearrangement joins TRBV29-1 to TRBJ2-7; 8 bases match TRBD1. Per the germline V gene, CDR1 is SQVTM and CDR2 is ANQGSEA. J was trimmed by 3 bases and V by 7 bases; bases with no gene match: 2. This CDR3 is built from 11 residues. DNA for the CDR3: TGCAGCGGAGGACAGGGCTACGAGCAGTACTTC. Encoded protein: CSGGQGYEQYF.

A few counts support this clonotype. J is TRBJ2-7 and V is TRBV6-1, with D perhaps TRBD1 or TRBD2 (5 bases each). This CDR3 comprises 13 residues. Trimming removed 5 bases at V and 0 bases at J, with 8 bases between. Germline lookup yields CDR1 MNHNS and CDR2 SASEGT. CDR3 nucleotides: TGTGCCAGCAGTCGGGACGGCTCCTACGAGCAGTACTTC. Protein product: CASSRDGSYEQYF.

The chain is built from TRBV7-9 and TRBJ1-1; tentatively, D is TRBD1 (5 bases). Germline values: CDR1 SEHNR, CDR2 FQNEAQ (reference sequence). V was trimmed by 7 bases and J by 4 bases, leaving 13 bases between them. This CDR3 contains 13 residues. The DNA for the CDR3 is TGTGCCAGCATCGGGGGAATAGGCACTGAAGCTTTCTTT. Translating it yields CASIGGIGTEAFF.

In its sample, this clonotype was seen a few times. The V call is TRBV10-3, the J call TRBJ1-2, with D maybe TRBD1 (6 bases). The CDR3 length is 13 residues. In germline, CDR1 is ENHRY, CDR2 SYGVKD. Deletions cut 6 bases from V and 1 base from J, with 9 bases between. The CDR3 region is CAIRQGVNYGYTF. DNA of the CDR3: TGTGCCATCAGACAGGGAGTTAACTATGGCTACACCTTC.

There are a few counts of this clonotype. The J gene is TRBJ1-1, the V gene TRBV11-2; D might be TRBD1 (5 bases). CDR1 and CDR2 from the germline V gene are SGHAT and FQNNGV. V lost 5 bases and J lost 4, with 14 bases in between. The CDR3 consists of 14 residues. The CDR3 DNA is TGTGCCAGCAGCATACCCAGGGTCGGCACTGAAGCTTTCTTT. Residues: CASSIPRVGTEAFF.

This clonotype was observed a few times. The V gene is TRBV24-1, the J gene TRBJ2-1; TRBD2 might be the D (5 bases). The CDR3 covers 13 residues. Germline assignment: CDR1 KGHDR and CDR2 SFDVKD. V was trimmed by 0 bases and J by 9 bases, leaving 8 bases between them. This CDR3 reads CATSDLQGSEQFF. In DNA form, the CDR3 reads TGTGCCACCAGTGATTTGCAAGGGAGTGAGCAGTTCTTC.

The chain recombines TRBV25-1 with TRBJ2-5; D is tentatively TRBD1 or TRBD2 (5 bases each). Germline CDR1 reads MGHDK; CDR2 reads SYGVNS. V lost 4 bases, J lost 5 bases, and 17 bases lay in between. The CDR3 covers 15 residues. CDR3 residues: CASSGGTIWRETQYF. The CDR3 DNA sequence: TGTGCCAGCAGTGGGGGGACGATTTGGAGGGAGACCCAGTACTTC.

The rearrangement links TRBV5-1 to TRBJ2-4, with D perhaps TRBD2 (5 bases). Trimming pared 5 bases from V and 7 bases from J, leaving 13 bases between. CDR3 length: 13 amino acids. The germline V gene encodes CDR1 SGHRS and CDR2 YFSETQ. The CDR3 region is CASSFTGENIQYF. The CDR3 DNA reads as TGCGCCAGCAGTTTTACTGGGGAGAACATTCAGTACTTC.

The rearrangement uses TRBV4-1 and TRBJ2-7, with D possibly matching TRBD2 (6 bases). Germline CDR1 reads MGHRA; CDR2 reads YSYEKL. With 0 bases removed from V and 3 bases from J, the gap between germline ends came to 9 bases. There are 14 residues in the CDR3. The CDR3 sequence is CASSQDVRGYEQYF. In nucleotides, the CDR3 is TGCGCCAGCAGCCAAGATGTGCGGGGCTACGAGCAGTACTTC.

This clonotype has a count of ten or more. V gene TRBV12-3 or TRBV12-4 combines with J gene TRBJ1-3, with a possible D match to TRBD1 (6 bases). This CDR3 comprises 14 residues. The V end lost 3 bases, the J end lost 3 bases, and 9 bases lay between the germline ends. For the CDR3, the DNA is TGTGCCAGCAGTTTTTCAGGGGTTGGAAACACCATATATTTT. Its protein is CASSFSGVGNTIYF.

The chain couples TRBV5-1 to TRBJ2-7; D might be TRBD1 (6 bases). CDR3 length: 14 amino acids. The V gene lost 0 bases and the J gene lost 5 bases, with 12 bases spanning the gap. The germline V gene encodes CDR1 SGHRS and CDR2 YFSETQ. The CDR3 nucleotides read TGCGCCAGCAGCTTGGGTTCAGCAGGGGACGAGCAGTACTTC. Encoded protein: CASSLGSAGDEQYF.

This clonotype was counted between two and nine times. CDR3: CASSLGGLSSGANVLTF. DNA of the CDR3: TGTGCCAGCAGTTTAGGGGGGCTAAGCTCTGGGGCCAACGTCCTGACTTTC. The genes are TRBV12-3 or TRBV12-4 and TRBJ2-6; perhaps TRBD1 as D (6 bases). The CDR3 has 17 residues. V lost 1 base to trimming and J lost 0 bases, with 10 bases between them.

The V gene is TRBV12-3 or TRBV12-4, the J gene TRBJ2-1, with 9 bases lining up with TRBD2. V lost 7 bases and J lost 1; bases outside the gene matches: 14. CDR3 size: 18 residues. CDR3 region: CASTPTGVAGASYNEQFF. CDR3 sequence (DNA): TGTGCCAGCACCCCCACGGGGGTAGCGGGAGCTTCCTACAATGAGCAGTTCTTC.

This clonotype occurred a few times. The rearrangement uses TRBV12-3 or TRBV12-4 and TRBJ2-7; D is ambiguous. The length of the CDR3 is 11 residues. The germline V and J ends were trimmed by 6 bases and 5 bases, with 8 bases remaining between them. The CDR3 here is CASSLSDEQYF. Written as DNA, the CDR3 is TGTGCCAGCAGCCTCAGTGACGAGCAGTACTTC.

This clonotype has more than one count but fewer than ten. This chain connects TRBV20-1 to TRBJ1-2, with D maybe TRBD1 (5 bases). The V end lost 0 bases, the J end lost 3 bases, and 20 bases lay between the germline ends. Germline CDR1 DFQATT, CDR2 SNEGSKA (reference sequence). CDR3 length equals 17 residues. CDR3 sequence (DNA): TGCAGTGCTAGAGATCAGAGAGGCAGGGATAAGGACTATGGCTACACCTTC. It encodes CSARDQRGRDKDYGYTF.

V gene TRBV18 combines with J gene TRBJ1-2; D is undetermined. Trimming shortened V by 3 bases and J by 0 bases, and 8 bases separated the two germline ends. This CDR3 comprises 14 residues. The germline gives CDR1 KGHSH, CDR2 LQKENI. CDR3 nucleotide sequence: TGTGCCAGCTCACCGTACGGGACTAACTATGGCTACACCTTC. Translation: CASSPYGTNYGYTF.

In this sample, this clonotype turned up a few times. This sequence joins TRBV10-3 and TRBJ2-5, with a weak D call TRBD2 (5 bases). CDR1 and CDR2 (germline): ENHRY, SYGVKD. This CDR3 spans 14 amino acids. Trimming removed 0 bases from V and 7 bases from J, with 12 bases in between. CDR3 region: CAISESGLAWTQYF. In DNA form, the CDR3 reads TGTGCCATCAGTGAGTCGGGCCTAGCTTGGACCCAGTACTTC.